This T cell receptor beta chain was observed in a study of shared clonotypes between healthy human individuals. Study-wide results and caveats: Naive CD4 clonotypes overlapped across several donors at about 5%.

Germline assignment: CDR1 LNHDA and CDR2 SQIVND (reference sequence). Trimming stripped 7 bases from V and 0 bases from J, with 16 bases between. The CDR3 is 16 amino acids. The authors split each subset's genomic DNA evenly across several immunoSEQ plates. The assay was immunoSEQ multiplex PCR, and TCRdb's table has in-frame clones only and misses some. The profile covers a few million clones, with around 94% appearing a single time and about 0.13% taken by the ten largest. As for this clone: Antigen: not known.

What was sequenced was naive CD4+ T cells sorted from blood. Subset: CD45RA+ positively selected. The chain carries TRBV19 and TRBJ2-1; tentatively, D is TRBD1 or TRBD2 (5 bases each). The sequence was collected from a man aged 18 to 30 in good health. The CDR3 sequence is CASNGGRKSSYNEQFF. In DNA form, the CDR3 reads TGTGCCAGTAATGGGGGTCGAAAAAGCTCCTACAATGAGCAGTTCTTC.